Below are 29 T cell receptor beta chains sequenced from a single sample in a study of tumor and adjacent non-tumor tissue in lung cancer. Three rounds of nested PCR, following a modified ARM-PCR protocol, produced the TCRbeta library. MiXCR, applied by TCRdb to the multiplex PCR reads, yields one record per CDR3 protein. This sample yields around 60,000 distinct CDR3 sequences, of which more than 55% are seen a single time; less than 40% belongs to the top ten. RNA was extracted from bulk tissue without any cell sorting. This non-tumor lung sample came from over 3 cm beyond the tumor edge. The specimen was distant non-tumor lung tissue. The receptor source for this set is a man between 65 and 80 years old with non-small cell lung cancer.

About this clonotype: Being one base from a much bigger clone, this may be a read error. The V call is TRBV29-1, the J call TRBJ1-1, with 8 bases matching TRBD1. The CDR3 extends over 13 amino acids. The germline CDR1 and CDR2 sequences are SQVTM and ANQGSEA. CDR3 sequence (DNA): TGCTGCGCGAGTCTGACAGGGGACACTGAAGCTTTCTTT. Translated: CCASLTGDTEAFF.

This clonotype was seen ten or more times. The V and J genes are TRBV4-1 and TRBJ2-7; D uncertain. The CDR3 contains 14 residues. From germline, CDR1 is MGHRA and CDR2 YSYEKL. Trimming took off 2 bases at V and 0 bases at J, with 8 bases between the two ends. The CDR3 sequence: CASSQFPASYEQYF. Written as DNA, the CDR3 is TGCGCCAGCAGCCAATTCCCAGCCTCCTACGAGCAGTACTTC.

The chain is built from TRBV29-1 and TRBJ2-5; the D is unclear. Germline values: CDR1 SQVTM, CDR2 ANQGSEA. CDR3 length: 16 amino acids. Trimming pared 0 bases from V and 1 base from J, leaving 15 bases between. The CDR3 loop reads CSVEDASLYRQETQYF. CDR3 nucleotides: TGCAGCGTTGAAGATGCGTCCCTGTACCGCCAAGAGACCCAGTACTTC.

About this clonotype: This may be a read error: a much more frequent sequence differs by one nucleotide. The rearrangement links TRBV20-1 to TRBJ2-1, with 10 bases identical to TRBD2. J gave up 8 bases and V 7 bases, and 14 bases lay outside the gene matches. The V gene's germline CDR1 is DFQATT and CDR2 SNEGSKA (reference sequence). This CDR3 is built from 15 residues. The CDR3 DNA is TGCAGTGTTTCATCCAGCGGGAGGGCCAACTATGAGCAGTTCTTC. This sequence encodes CSVSSSGRANYEQFF.

The CDR3 loop is CASSTSGQWASYEQYF. CDR3 bases: TGTGCCAGCAGTACCTCGGGACAGTGGGCCTCCTACGAGCAGTACTTC. The J gene is TRBJ2-7, the V gene TRBV28; 7 bases are shared with TRBD1. Germline assignment: CDR1 MDHEN and CDR2 SYDVKM. The V segment lost 5 bases and the J segment 0 bases; nucleotides outside the gene matches: 10. This CDR3 has 16 residues.

On this clonotype itself: Given a much more abundant clone one base away, this may be a read error. This sequence joins TRBV5-1 and TRBJ2-1, with TRBD2 as a possible D gene (5 bases). CDR1 SGHRS and CDR2 YFSETQ come from the germline V gene. The CDR3 has 13 residues. Trimming took 0 bases from V and 12 from J, leaving 13 bases between them. The CDR3 region has the DNA TGCGCCAGCAGCTTGGCCGGTCTAGCCGGGCAGTTCTTC. It encodes CASSLAGLAGQFF.

This clonotype was picked up many times. This chain uses TRBV7-9 with TRBJ2-7; a possible D gene is TRBD2 (7 bases). The CDR3 has 16 residues. Between the trimmed V and J ends, which lost 2 bases and 0 bases, there was a span of 14 bases. Germline V lookup: CDR1 SEHNR, CDR2 FQNEAQ (reference sequence). The CDR3 DNA follows: TGTGCCAGCAGCTTAAGCGGCGGGGGCCGCTCCTACGAGCAGTACTTC. Protein: CASSLSGGGRSYEQYF.

About this clonotype: An end of the junction does not agree with germline; a read error may underlie this. The chain combines TRBV30 with TRBJ2-3; a weak D match, TRBD2 (6 bases). Germline V CDR1 and CDR2: GTSNPN, SVGIG (reference sequence). The CDR3 loop spans 16 amino acids. The chain's CDR3 is CAWKRSGGPSTDTQCF. In DNA, the CDR3 is TGTGCCTGGAAAAGATCCGGGGGTCCTAGCACAGATACGCAGTGTTTT.

As regards this clonotype: It may be a read error: a sequence one base away is much more abundant. The chain employs TRBV29-1 and TRBJ2-5; D uncertain. This CDR3 contains 14 residues. The V and J ends lost 0 bases and 4 bases respectively, with 12 bases between them. Germline V gene lookup returns CDR1 SQVTM and CDR2 ANQGSEA. The CDR3 nucleotides are TGCAGCGTTGAAGATCTGGTGGATGGAGAGACCCAGTACTTC. It yields the protein CSVEDLVDGETQYF.

Concerning this clonotype itself: With a much larger clone just one base away, this may be a read error. The CDR3 carries no conserved terminal phenylalanine or tryptophan, so it likely arises from a read error. The chain is built from TRBV6-2 or TRBV6-3 and TRBJ2-1, with D tentatively TRBD1 or TRBD2 (5 bases each). V gave up 0 bases and J gave up 9 bases, with 12 bases separating them. The CDR3 is 14 residues long. CDR1 is MNHEY, CDR2 SVGEGT, per germline. The CDR3 here is CASSYSMGRGEQFY. The CDR3 nucleotides read TGTGCCAGCAGTTACTCGATGGGACGGGGTGAGCAGTTCTAC.

In the case of this clonotype: A read error is likely, as this CDR3 ends without the conserved phenylalanine or tryptophan. The DNA is left out, because the CDR3 cannot be placed on it with certainty; the CDR3 is given as TCRdb lists it. This chain links TRBV28 with TRBJ2-3; the D call TRBD1 from the table was never checked on the DNA. Ends included, the CDR3 has 14 residues. Germline V gene lookup returns CDR1 MDHEN and CDR2 SYDVKM. CDR3 sequence: CASSLVGSSPTHYL.

As to this clonotype: Germline and junction disagree at one end, which may indicate a read error. V gene TRBV11-2 combines with J gene TRBJ2-3, with TRBD2 matching 7 bases. Germline V gene data show CDR1 as SGHAT and CDR2 as FQNNGV. The CDR3 loop spans 16 amino acids. CDR3 sequence reads: CASSFWEGKRTNTQYF. The CDR3 DNA is TGTGCTAGCAGCTTTTGGGAGGGCAAACGCACGAATACGCAGTATTTT.

Ten or more counts support this clonotype. The V call is TRBV6-1, the J call TRBJ2-7; 9 nucleotides line up with TRBD1. The V gene's germline CDR1 is MNHNS and CDR2 SASEGT. This CDR3 is built from 15 residues. The junction had 10 bases not matched to a gene; V was cut back by 6 bases and J by 4 bases. CDR3 DNA: TGTGCCAGCAGGGCACCGGGACAGGGATCTTACGAGCAGTACTTC. Translated, it gives CASRAPGQGSYEQYF.

DNA for the CDR3: TGTGCCAGAAGTCGAGGACAGTTCTACGAGCAGTACTTC. It codes for CARSRGQFYEQYF. The chain uses TRBV6-5 and TRBJ2-7, with D possibly being TRBD1 (6 bases). Trimming left V 9 bases short and J 3 bases short, with 15 bases between. CDR3 size: 13 residues. Germline-derived CDR1 and CDR2 are MNHEY and SVGAGI.

Points on this clonotype: A much larger clone sits a single nucleotide away, making a read error possible. The rearrangement joins TRBV29-1 to TRBJ2-7, with D perhaps given as TRBD1 or TRBD2 (6 bases each). V lost 5 bases to trimming and J lost 5 bases, with 13 bases between them. Germline V gives CDR1 SQVTM, CDR2 ANQGSEA. The CDR3 totals 12 residues. The CDR3 region has the DNA TGCAGCGTTAGACGGGGGCCCAACGAGCAGTACTTC. Translation gives CSVRRGPNEQYF.

Details on this clonotype: A much larger clone differs by one base, so this may be a read error. This rearrangement joins TRBV19 to TRBJ1-1, with D possibly TRBD1 on 5 matching bases. In germline, CDR1 is LNHDA, CDR2 SQIVND (reference sequence). V lost 5 bases and J lost 0, with 13 bases in between. The length of the CDR3 is 15 residues. The CDR3 spells CASSFERGVNTEAFF. DNA of the CDR3: TGTGCCAGTAGTTTCGAACGGGGCGTGAACACTGAAGCTTTCTTT.

This clonotype occurred many times. The rearrangement joins TRBV14 to TRBJ2-5; 7 nucleotides agree with TRBD1. The CDR3 is made up of 16 amino acids. Germline CDR1 is SGHDN and CDR2 is FVKESK. The J segment lost 1 base and the V segment lost 1 base, leaving 6 bases of the junction unmatched. CDR3: CASSQVGRGPQETQYF. Here the CDR3 DNA reads TGTGCCAGCAGCCAAGTGGGAAGGGGGCCCCAAGAGACCCAGTACTTC. The full variable domain, its missing parts supplied by reference TRBV14 and TRBJ2-5, is EAGVTQFPSHSVIEKGQTVTLRCDPISGHDNLYWYRRVMGKEIKFLLHFVKESKQDESGMPNNRFLAERTGGTYSTLKVQPAELEDSGVYFCASSQVGRGPQETQYFGPGTRLLVL.

To note about this clonotype: The junction departs from the called germline gene at one end, perhaps through a read error. The gene calls are TRBV11-1 and TRBJ1-1; the D is unclear. The CDR3 length is 13 residues. Germline V gene lookup returns CDR1 SGHAT and CDR2 FQDESV (reference sequence). The CDR3 spells CASRGRMNTEAFF. CDR3 in DNA: TGTGCCAGCAGAGGTCGGATGAACACTGAGGCTTTCTTT. Full variable domain (outside the CDR3, taken from reference TRBV11-1 and TRBJ1-1): EAEVAQSPRYKITEKSQAVAFWCDPISGHATLYWYRQILGQGPELLVQFQDESVVDDSQLPKDRFSAERLKGVDSTLKIQPAELGDSAMYLCASRGRMNTEAFFGQGTRLTVV.

Concerning this clonotype: This may be a read error, as it is one base from a much larger clone. CDR3 bases: TGTGCCAGCGGTATCAGCCCGCCTAGCGGATCTACGATGCTGTACTTC. It yields the protein CASGISPPSGSTMLYF. The chain uses TRBV6-6 and TRBJ2-7, with 7 bases lining up with TRBD2. This CDR3 is 16 amino acids long. V shed 8 bases, J shed 12 bases, and the junction held 25 bases outside the gene matches. CDR1 and CDR2 from the germline V gene are MNHNY and SVGAGI (reference sequence).

A note on this clonotype: Sequence at one end of the junction differs from germline and may be a read error. V is TRBV11-2 and J is TRBJ2-2; no definite D call. Germline assignment: CDR1 SGHAT and CDR2 FQNNGV. This CDR3 is built from 16 residues. CDR3 amino acids: CAGSLPTAQNTGELFF. DNA of the CDR3: TGTGCCGGCAGCCTTCCGACGGCTCAGAACACCGGGGAGCTGTTTTTT.

The chain couples TRBV28 to TRBJ2-7, with 10 bases fitting TRBD2. V lost 5 bases, J lost 0 bases, and 4 bases stayed unmatched. Germline V gene data show CDR1 as MDHEN and CDR2 as SYDVKM. The CDR3 sequence is 15 residues long. The CDR3 DNA sequence: TGTGCCAGCAGTGATAGCGGGAGGAGCTCCTACGAGCAGTACTTC. This gives the protein CASSDSGRSSYEQYF.

Note on this clonotype: The conserved final phenylalanine or tryptophan is absent from the CDR3, which likely points to a read error. The limits of the CDR3 on the DNA are not certain, so only TCRdb's listed CDR3 is given. The chain joins TRBV11-3 to TRBJ2-4. The CDR3 length equals 16 residues, ends included. The germline V gene has CDR1 SGHNT and CDR2 YENEEA. The chain's CDR3 is CASGLNAGQAKNIHYI.

In this sample, this clonotype turned up once. One end of the junction fails to match germline, which may point to a read error. This rearrangement joins TRBV7-9 to TRBJ2-3; TRBD2 matches at 8 bases. The CDR3 sequence is 14 residues long. CDR1 is SEHNR and CDR2 is FQNEAQ in the germline V gene (reference sequence). The CDR3 here is CTSSGGLRTDTQYF. Here the CDR3 DNA reads TGTACCAGCAGCGGGGGACTCCGCACGGATACGCAATATTTT.

About this clonotype: One junction end disagrees with the germline gene, perhaps due to a read error. This chain uses TRBV4-1 with TRBJ2-1; 8 bases are shared with TRBD2. CDR1 and CDR2 (germline): MGHRA, YSYEKL. The CDR3 totals 15 residues. The CDR3 nucleotides are TGCGCCAGCAGCCAAGGCAATAGCGGGGTGAATGAGCAGTCCTTC. Amino acids: CASSQGNSGVNEQSF.

This clonotype was seen a single time. Since the CDR3 does not end with the conserved phenylalanine or tryptophan, this likely comes from a read error. It is unclear where the CDR3 begins or ends on the DNA, so no DNA is shown, and the CDR3 is as TCRdb lists it. The J gene is TRBJ1-2, the V gene TRBV20-1. The CDR3 spans 15 amino acids, including both terminal residues. Germline loops: CDR1 DFQATT, CDR2 SNEGSKA (reference sequence). CDR3 amino acids: CSARSQHSANYGYTI.

A note on this clonotype: A read error may produce the germline difference seen at one junction end. The chain employs TRBV11-2 and TRBJ1-1, with 8 bases matching TRBD1. The CDR3 extends over 15 amino acids. Per the germline V gene, CDR1 is SGHAT and CDR2 is FQNNGV. CDR3 in DNA: TGTGTCAGCAACCGAAATGCGACAGGGGCCACTGAAGCTTTCTTT. It yields the protein CVSNRNATGATEAFF.

This clonotype was seen ten or more times. V is TRBV6-6 and J is TRBJ1-1; tentatively, D is TRBD1 (6 bases). Germline-derived CDR1 and CDR2 are MNHNY and SVGAGI (reference sequence). V gave up 4 bases and J gave up 4 bases, with 16 bases separating them. CDR3 length: 15 amino acids. The CDR3 sequence is CASSFALRGSTEAFF. CDR3 nucleotides: TGTGCCAGCAGTTTCGCGCTCAGGGGAAGCACTGAAGCTTTCTTT.

With respect to this clonotype: One end of the junction fails to match germline, which may point to a read error. The CDR3 sequence is CPSNTQAGGYETQYF. The CDR3 region has the DNA TGTCCCAGCAACACCCAAGCGGGAGGGTACGAGACCCAGTACTTC. The chain links TRBV14 to TRBJ2-5, with 10 bases that match TRBD2. Looked up from germline, CDR1 is SGHDN and CDR2 is FVKESK. This CDR3 has 15 amino acids.

As for this clonotype: The CDR3 end shows no conserved phenylalanine or tryptophan, and so a read error is likely. The chain recombines TRBV10-2 with TRBJ1-2; D gene unclear. The V gene's germline CDR1 is WSHSY and CDR2 SAAADI. Between the trimmed V and J ends, which lost 8 bases and 8 bases, there was a span of 18 bases. This CDR3 is 13 amino acids long. The CDR3 reads CASGNPDLYGYTS. The CDR3 DNA is TGCGCCAGCGGTAATCCAGACTTATACGGCTACACCTCC.